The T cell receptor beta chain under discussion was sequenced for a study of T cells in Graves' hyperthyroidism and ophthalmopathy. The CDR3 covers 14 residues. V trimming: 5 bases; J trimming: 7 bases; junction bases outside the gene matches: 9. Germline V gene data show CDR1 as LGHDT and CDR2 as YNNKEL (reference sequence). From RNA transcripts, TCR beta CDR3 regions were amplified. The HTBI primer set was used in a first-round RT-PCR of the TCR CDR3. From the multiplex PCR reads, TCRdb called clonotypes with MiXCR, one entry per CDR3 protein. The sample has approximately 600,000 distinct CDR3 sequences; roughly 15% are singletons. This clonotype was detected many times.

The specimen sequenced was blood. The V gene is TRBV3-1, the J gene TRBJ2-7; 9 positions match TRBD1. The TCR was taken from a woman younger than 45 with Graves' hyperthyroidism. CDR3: CASSYRDRVGEQYF. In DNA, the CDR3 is TGTGCCAGCAGCTATCGGGACAGGGTTGGTGAGCAGTACTTC.